Sequencing of this TCR beta chain was carried out in a study of a mutant IDH1 vaccine in newly diagnosed glioma. Background on the study: During weeks 1, 3, 5, 7, 11, 15, 19 and 23, patients received eight vaccinations. Patients got their first vaccination 4-6 weeks after radiotherapy alone, or with temozolomide cycles. Patients were pretreated with radiotherapy, temozolomide, or both, mostly both.

TCRdb keeps only in-frame clones here, not all; method: immunoSEQ multiplex PCR. The table includes 100,000 to 150,000 clones, around 80% detected once. Germline V CDR1 and CDR2: SGHTS, YDEGEE. Trimming cost V 0 bases and J 2 bases; bases outside gene matches: 1. The CDR3 extends over 14 amino acids. There are a few counts of this clone. Its target is not known. Indicated time point: week 11, during vaccination. In every dose of vaccine, 300 ug of mutant IDH1 20-mer peptide was given alongside topical imiquimod. Study results and caveats: Alterations occurring in top peripheral T cell clonotypes seemed unrelated to pseudoprogression.

The source is a man aged 40-49 years with glioma. The specimen was PBMCs, collected from a glioma patient whose treatment included an IDH1 peptide vaccine. This chain joins TRBV5-8 and TRBJ2-5, with 7 bases matching TRBD1. The CDR3 region is CASSLAGGQETQYF. The CDR3 nucleotides are TGTGCCAGCAGCTTGGCAGGGGGTCAAGAGACCCAGTACTTC.